The 32 T cell receptor beta chains listed next were all sequenced from one sample in a study of cytomegalovirus exposure and HLA in healthy donors. Primers for the PCR totalled 60 Vbeta and 13 Jbeta. Sequenced by immunoSEQ multiplex PCR; TCRdb stores in-frame clones only, minus some. Among roughly 130,000 clones listed, roughly 82% were seen once. The sample comprised PBMCs. The source of these receptors is a male donor in good health and CMV-seropositive.

The chain recombines TRBV2 with TRBJ2-5, with a possible D match to TRBD1 (6 bases). CDR3 length equals 14 residues. CDR1 and CDR2 from the germline V gene are SNHLY and FYNNEI. With 10 bases removed from V and 2 bases from J, the gap between germline ends came to 17 bases. The CDR3: CAIHRDTLQETQYF. CDR3 coding DNA: TGTGCCATCCACCGGGACACACTACAAGAGACCCAGTACTTC.

This chain joins TRBV28 and TRBJ2-7; D unclear. The V end lost 6 bases, the J end lost 4 bases, and 7 bases lay between the germline ends. Per germline, CDR1 MDHEN and CDR2 SYDVKM. The length of the CDR3 is 11 residues. In nucleotides, the CDR3 is TGTGCCAGCAGCCTACGATACGAGCAGTACTTC. Protein sequence: CASSLRYEQYF.

The V and J genes are TRBV6-5 and TRBJ1-1; TRBD1 aligns across 11 bases. Germline V gives CDR1 MNHEY, CDR2 SVGAGI. V trimming: 5 bases; J trimming: 3 bases; junction bases outside the gene matches: 5. This CDR3 comprises 15 residues. CDR3 DNA sequence: TGTGCCAGCAGTGGGGACAGGGGGTGGGACACTGAAGCTTTCTTT. It is translated as CASSGDRGWDTEAFF.

CDR3 coding DNA: TGTGCCTGGATCGACTTGCGTGCAGATACGCAGTATTTT. This encodes CAWIDLRADTQYF. This chain connects TRBV30 to TRBJ2-3; D unresolved. Trimming pared 4 bases from V and 4 bases from J, leaving 12 bases between. The germline V gene encodes CDR1 GTSNPN and CDR2 SVGIG (reference sequence). The CDR3 has 13 residues.

The chain is built from TRBV14 and TRBJ2-7; 9 bases line up with TRBD2. Germline V gene data show CDR1 as SGHDN and CDR2 as FVKESK. The CDR3 consists of 15 residues. V lost 3 bases, J lost 4 bases, and 7 bases stayed unmatched. The CDR3 DNA follows: TGTGCCAGCAGCCATTTAGCGGGAGAGGGTTACGAGCAGTACTTC. Protein: CASSHLAGEGYEQYF.

This chain uses TRBV15 with TRBJ2-4, with D tentatively TRBD1 (6 bases). Germline V gives CDR1 LNHNV, CDR2 YYDKDF (reference sequence). CDR3 size: 15 residues. The V gene lost 1 base and the J gene lost 6 bases, with 13 bases spanning the gap. This chain's CDR3 is CATSRGPEGGNIQYF. CDR3 sequence (DNA): TGTGCCACCAGCAGAGGGCCGGAAGGGGGAAACATTCAGTACTTC.

J is TRBJ2-4 and V is TRBV5-1; 10 positions match TRBD1. Unmatched junction bases numbered 12, after V lost 4 bases and J lost 8 bases. Germline lookup yields CDR1 SGHRS and CDR2 YFSETQ. The CDR3 sequence is 16 residues long. The CDR3 is CASSHEGQGGVDIQYF. CDR3 sequence (DNA): TGCGCCAGCAGCCACGAAGGACAGGGGGGAGTGGACATTCAGTACTTC.

The chain links TRBV5-1 to TRBJ2-3, with a weak D call TRBD2 (6 bases). CDR3 length: 18 amino acids. V lost 0 bases to trimming and J lost 0 bases, with 17 bases between them. The germline CDR1 and CDR2 sequences are SGHRS and YFSETQ. CDR3 sequence (DNA): TGCGCCAGCAGCTTGGGTATCGCGGGGCCAACCAGCACAGATACGCAGTATTTT. This encodes CASSLGIAGPTSTDTQYF.

The V gene is TRBV25-1, the J gene TRBJ2-1, with TRBD1 identical over 7 bases. Looked up from germline, CDR1 is MGHDK and CDR2 is SYGVNS. This CDR3 comprises 13 residues. Germline trimming cut 5 bases from V and 4 bases from J; bases unmatched to any gene: 2. The CDR3 loop is CASSTTGYNEQFF. As DNA, the CDR3 is TGTGCCAGCAGTACGACAGGGTACAATGAGCAGTTCTTC.

This clone was found a few times. This chain connects TRBV28 to TRBJ1-5, with D unresolved. The germline gives CDR1 MDHEN, CDR2 SYDVKM. The germline V and J ends were trimmed by 3 bases and 6 bases, with 12 bases remaining between them. The length of the CDR3 is 14 residues. Written as DNA, the CDR3 is TGTGCCAGCAGTTTTTGGATGGGCTTTCAGCCCCAGCATTTT. Its translation is CASSFWMGFQPQHF.

The chain joins TRBV30 to TRBJ1-4, with a tentative D call TRBD1 (5 bases). Germline CDR1 is GTSNPN and CDR2 is SVGIG (reference sequence). There are 14 residues in the CDR3. V lost 2 bases to trimming and J lost 10 bases, with 17 bases between them. The CDR3 loop reads CAWSPPGHGGKLFF. CDR3 coding DNA: TGTGCCTGGAGTCCACCGGGGCACGGGGGAAAACTGTTTTTT.

The V gene is TRBV7-8, the J gene TRBJ2-7; possible D gene TRBD2, 5 bases. Trimming removed 0 bases from V and 5 bases from J, with 11 bases in between. CDR3 length: 14 amino acids. The germline gives CDR1 SGHVS, CDR2 FQNEAQ. CDR3 sequence reads: CASSLAQEADEQYF. In DNA form, the CDR3 reads TGTGCCAGCAGCTTAGCCCAGGAGGCCGACGAGCAGTACTTC.

This rearrangement joins TRBV27 to TRBJ1-6, with TRBD1 matching over 9 bases. This CDR3 spans 16 amino acids. Germline V gene lookup returns CDR1 MNHEY and CDR2 SMNVEV (reference sequence). Trimming took 3 bases from V and 10 from J; bases not matched to a gene: 10. CDR3 bases: TGTGCCAGCAGTTTCGCGGGACAGGGAACGGGATCACCCCTCCACTTT. It translates to CASSFAGQGTGSPLHF.

The V gene is TRBV4-3, the J gene TRBJ2-3, with D possibly matching TRBD2 (6 bases). Between the trimmed V and J ends, which lost 2 bases and 0 bases, there was a span of 18 bases. Per germline, CDR1 LGHNA and CDR2 YSLEER. CDR3 length: 18 amino acids. The CDR3 DNA reads as TGCGCCAGCAGCCAATCGACGGCGCGGGACGGAAGCACAGATACGCAGTATTTT. Its translation is CASSQSTARDGSTDTQYF.

This chain connects TRBV19 to TRBJ2-1, with 9 bases fitting TRBD2. The trim removed 6 bases at V and 6 bases at J, leaving 9 bases unmatched. The CDR3 spans 15 residues. CDR1 is LNHDA and CDR2 is SQIVND in the germline V gene (reference sequence). In DNA form, the CDR3 reads TGTGCCAGTAGCCCGACTAGCGGAGGACGCAATGAGCAGTTCTTC. Translating gives CASSPTSGGRNEQFF.

Turning to this clone: Germline and junction disagree at one end, which may indicate a read error. The rearrangement uses TRBV4-3 and TRBJ2-6; possibly TRBD2 for D (6 bases). Looked up from germline, CDR1 is LGHNA and CDR2 is YSLEER. CDR3 length equals 16 residues. The CDR3 DNA reads TGCGCCAGCAGCCAAGCAGTGGGGGGAAGGGCCAACGGCCTGACTTTC. Its translation is CASSQAVGGRANGLTF.

The chain carries TRBV5-5 and TRBJ2-7; 9 positions agree with TRBD2. V trimming: 2 bases; J trimming: 5 bases; junction bases outside the gene matches: 5. Germline V gene lookup returns CDR1 SGHKS and CDR2 YYEKEE (reference sequence). The CDR3 consists of 14 residues. The CDR3 sequence is CASSFLAGVDEQYF. The CDR3 DNA follows: TGTGCCAGCAGCTTTTTAGCGGGAGTGGACGAGCAGTACTTC.

V gene TRBV28 combines with J gene TRBJ2-3; a possible D gene is TRBD2 (7 bases). The CDR3 has 14 amino acids. Germline V lookup: CDR1 MDHEN, CDR2 SYDVKM. V lost 6 bases, J lost 7 bases, and 17 bases lay in between. The CDR3 region has the DNA TGTGCCAGCAGGGGGGGGGCTATTCAATATACGCAGTATTTT. As protein: CASRGGAIQYTQYF.

This chain links TRBV7-9 with TRBJ1-1; 7 bases line up with TRBD1. V trimming: 5 bases; J trimming: 3 bases; junction bases outside the gene matches: 3. Per the germline V gene, CDR1 is SEHNR and CDR2 is FQNEAQ (reference sequence). The CDR3 covers 13 residues. The DNA of the CDR3 is TGTGCCAGCAGCGCAGGGACAGACACTGAAGCTTTCTTT. This translates into CASSAGTDTEAFF.

The CDR3 region is CASSLAPTWPGEFGNEQFF. The DNA for the CDR3 is TGCGCCAGCAGCTTGGCCCCCACGTGGCCGGGAGAATTCGGGAATGAGCAGTTCTTC. The chain joins TRBV5-1 to TRBJ2-1, with D perhaps TRBD2 (6 bases). The CDR3 totals 19 residues. The germline gives CDR1 SGHRS, CDR2 YFSETQ. V was cut by 0 bases and J by 7 bases, with 26 bases left in between.

This clone was picked up one time. J is TRBJ2-7 and V is TRBV11-1, with 9 nucleotides matching TRBD1. Germline assignment: CDR1 SGHAT and CDR2 FQDESV (reference sequence). V trimming: 5 bases; J trimming: 3 bases; junction bases outside the gene matches: 8. CDR3 length: 15 residues. The CDR3 coding sequence is TGTGCCAGCAGCCGAGACAGGGGGGCTAGCTACGAGCAGTACTTC. The encoded protein is CASSRDRGASYEQYF.

The gene calls are TRBV2 and TRBJ2-7; 14 bases fit TRBD2. The CDR3 has 15 residues. Trimming cost V 6 bases and J 7 bases; bases outside gene matches: 8. CDR1 is SNHLY, CDR2 FYNNEI, per germline. DNA for the CDR3: TGTGCCAGCAGCGGGACTAGCGGGAGATTGGAGGAGCAGTACTTC. This gives the protein CASSGTSGRLEEQYF.

The gene calls are TRBV29-1 and TRBJ2-7; 7 bases are shared with TRBD1. This CDR3 comprises 16 residues. The trim removed 4 bases at V and 6 bases at J, leaving 18 bases unmatched. The germline V gene encodes CDR1 SQVTM and CDR2 ANQGSEA. DNA of the CDR3: TGCAGCGTTGGAGCCTCCCCGGGACAGCCGAACGTCGAGCAGTACTTC. It encodes CSVGASPGQPNVEQYF.

The J gene is TRBJ2-3, the V gene TRBV2, with D unresolved. The germline CDR1 and CDR2 sequences are SNHLY and FYNNEI. There are 12 residues in the CDR3. Deletions cut 10 bases from V and 0 bases from J, with 8 bases between. Written as DNA, the CDR3 is TGTGCCACCTGCCTAAGCACAGATACGCAGTATTTT. Translated: CATCLSTDTQYF. The full variable domain, rest sourced from reference TRBV2 and TRBJ2-3, is EPEVTQTPSHQVTQMGQEVILRCVPISNHLYFYWYRQILGQKVEFLVSFYNNEISEKSEIFDDQFSVERPDGSNFTLKIRSTKLEDSAMYFCATCLSTDTQYFGPGTRLTVL.

V usage is TRBV5-8 and J usage is TRBJ2-5; D not resolved. This CDR3 region has 13 residues. CDR1 SGHTS and CDR2 YDEGEE come from the germline V gene. Trimming removed 7 bases from V and 5 bases from J, with 15 bases in between. CDR3 sequence reads: CASYKPGSETQYF. CDR3 coding DNA: TGTGCCAGCTACAAGCCCGGGTCCGAGACCCAGTACTTC.

V is TRBV6-5 and J is TRBJ2-7; D may be TRBD1 (6 bases). Looked up from germline, CDR1 is MNHEY and CDR2 is SVGAGI. Trimming took off 2 bases at V and 1 base at J, with 12 bases between the two ends. The CDR3 has 15 amino acids. The chain's CDR3 is CASSYRGQNSYEQYF. The CDR3 DNA reads as TGTGCCAGCAGTTACCGCGGACAGAATTCCTACGAGCAGTACTTC.

The chain carries TRBV4-2 and TRBJ2-2; tentatively, D is TRBD2 (6 bases). V lost 3 bases and J lost 7, with 30 bases in between. The CDR3 consists of 20 residues. Germline V gene lookup returns CDR1 LGHNA and CDR2 YNFKEQ. CDR3 DNA: TGTGCCAGCAGCCAGGTTGGGCGGGACCTTGGCCTTCGACCGGACGGGGAGCTGTTTTTT. Residues: CASSQVGRDLGLRPDGELFF.

The V call is TRBV9, the J call TRBJ2-2, with D uncertain. Trimming stripped 0 bases from V and 2 bases from J, with 8 bases between. The CDR3 runs 15 residues. The germline gives CDR1 SGDLS, CDR2 YYNGEE. CDR3 loop: CASSVVPLNTGELFF. The CDR3 DNA follows: TGTGCCAGCAGCGTAGTGCCACTTAACACCGGGGAGCTGTTTTTT.

The V and J genes are TRBV7-8 and TRBJ2-3, with TRBD2 matching 9 bases. CDR1 is SGHVS and CDR2 is FQNEAQ in the germline V gene. This CDR3 region has 14 residues. J lost 6 bases, V lost 4 bases, and 5 bases had no gene match. For the CDR3, the DNA is TGTGCCAGCAGCTATAGCGGGAGCGAGGATACGCAGTATTTT. This encodes CASSYSGSEDTQYF.

CDR3 nucleotide sequence: TGCGCCAGCAGCCCAACTAGAGGAGAATTCACAGATACGCAGTATTTT. Amino acid sequence: CASSPTRGEFTDTQYF. The V gene is TRBV5-1, the J gene TRBJ2-3, with D tentatively TRBD2 (5 bases). Germline-derived CDR1 and CDR2 are SGHRS and YFSETQ. V shed 4 bases and J shed 2 bases, with 17 bases lying between them. This CDR3 is 16 amino acids long.

This clone has a handful of counts. The genes are TRBV28 and TRBJ1-1; D ambiguous. Germline V gives CDR1 MDHEN, CDR2 SYDVKM. Trimming took off 2 bases at V and 0 bases at J, with 16 bases between the two ends. This CDR3 region has 17 residues. CDR3 sequence (DNA): TGTGCCAGCAGTTTAGTTCCACAGACCGGCTTGAACACTGAAGCTTTCTTT. Translation: CASSLVPQTGLNTEAFF. The whole variable domain, remainder taken from reference TRBV28 and TRBJ1-1, is DVKVTQSSRYLVKRTGEKVFLECVQDMDHENMFWYRQDPGLGLRLIYFSYDVKMKEKGDIPEGYSVSREKKERFSLILESASTNQTSMYLCASSLVPQTGLNTEAFFGQGTRLTVV.

The chain has TRBV19 and TRBJ1-2, with D perhaps matching TRBD1 (6 bases). V was clipped by 4 bases and J by 4 bases, with 13 bases between them. Germline CDR1 and CDR2: LNHDA and SQIVND (reference sequence). There are 14 residues in the CDR3. The CDR3 DNA is TGTGCCAGTAGTACACAAGAAGGGGGCTATGGCTACACCTTC. This encodes CASSTQEGGYGYTF.